One sample yielded the 25 T cell receptor beta chains listed below, sequenced in a study of early T cells in non-severe SARS-CoV-2 infection. MiXCR, run by TCRdb on the 5' RACE reads, gives a single entry per CDR3 protein. The profile shows 70,000 to 90,000 distinct CDR3 sequences, 15% to 18% of them singletons. Material: whole blood. The receptors shown here come from an adult who was a healthcare worker with PCR-confirmed SARS-CoV-2 infection or an uninfected control (not recorded which).

This clonotype turned up a few times. The J gene is TRBJ2-7, the V gene TRBV27; 9 nucleotides align to TRBD2. V lost 5 bases, J lost 3 bases, and 5 bases stayed unmatched. There are 14 residues in the CDR3. Germline V gene data show CDR1 as MNHEY and CDR2 as SMNVEV (reference sequence). The CDR3 DNA reads as TGTGCCAGCAGTGCGGGACTAGCAGTCTACGAGCAGTACTTC. This translates into CASSAGLAVYEQYF.

The rearrangement joins TRBV19 to TRBJ1-1; 9 bases fit TRBD1. This CDR3 is 14 amino acids long. Germline lookup yields CDR1 LNHDA and CDR2 SQIVND (reference sequence). V shed 5 bases and J 1 base; nucleotides not matched to a gene: 2. The CDR3 is CASSVDRGNTEAFF. CDR3 nucleotides: TGTGCCAGTAGTGTGGACAGGGGGAACACTGAAGCTTTCTTT.

This sequence joins TRBV6-5 and TRBJ1-6; TRBD1 aligns across 12 bases. This CDR3 has 20 residues. Germline-derived CDR1 and CDR2 are MNHEY and SVGAGI. V dropped 2 bases and J dropped 0; count of bases not matched to a gene: 8. The CDR3 DNA follows: TGTGCCAGCAGTTACCTGGGACAGGGGGCGCCGGGCTCCTATAATTCACCCCTCCACTTT. Residues: CASSYLGQGAPGSYNSPLHF.

V gene TRBV27 combines with J gene TRBJ1-3; D call uncertain. Looked up from germline, CDR1 is MNHEY and CDR2 is SMNVEV (reference sequence). The CDR3 is made up of 18 amino acids. V was trimmed by 3 bases and J by 2 bases, leaving 20 bases between them. CDR3: CASSFSHPQTEAGNTIYF. CDR3 nucleotide sequence: TGTGCCAGCAGTTTCTCGCACCCCCAGACCGAAGCTGGAAACACCATATATTTT.

This clonotype has more than one count but fewer than ten. The V and J genes are TRBV5-8 and TRBJ2-5; 11 bases match TRBD2. Germline CDR1 SGHTS, CDR2 YDEGEE. This CDR3 comprises 16 residues. V was pared by 4 bases and J by 3 bases, with 8 bases of the junction left unmatched. CDR3 in amino acids: CASSPPSGRHEETQYF. CDR3 coding DNA: TGTGCCAGCAGCCCGCCTAGCGGGAGGCATGAAGAGACCCAGTACTTC.

This clonotype was observed a handful of times. This chain joins TRBV2 and TRBJ2-2; D is ambiguous. Germline CDR1 is SNHLY and CDR2 is FYNNEI. Trimming took 5 bases from V and 4 from J, leaving 11 bases between them. The CDR3 contains 14 residues. This CDR3 is CASSSGEGTGELFF. In DNA form, the CDR3 reads TGTGCCAGCAGTAGTGGGGAAGGCACCGGGGAGCTGTTTTTT.

This clonotype was recorded many times. The chain has TRBV6-6 and TRBJ1-4, with D unclear. Trimming removed 6 bases from V and 4 bases from J, with 9 bases in between. There are 13 residues in the CDR3. Germline values: CDR1 MNHNY, CDR2 SVGAGI (reference sequence). The CDR3 protein is CASRTGNNEKLFF. CDR3 sequence (DNA): TGTGCCAGCAGGACGGGGAATAATGAAAAACTGTTTTTT.

This clonotype turned up a few times. This chain connects TRBV28 to TRBJ2-5; D is undetermined. This CDR3 has 13 amino acids. The germline gives CDR1 MDHEN, CDR2 SYDVKM. Trimming cost V 3 bases and J 1 base, with 6 bases left between them. CDR3 amino acids: CASSLVAQETQYF. Here the CDR3 DNA reads TGTGCCAGCAGTTTGGTCGCCCAAGAGACCCAGTACTTC.

The sample holds many counts of this clonotype. The genes are TRBV10-3 and TRBJ2-1; TRBD1 agrees at 7 bases. The CDR3 has 14 residues. Trimming removed 6 bases from V and 5 bases from J; junction bases left unmatched: 7. Germline CDR1 and CDR2: ENHRY and SYGVKD. The CDR3: CAIRGRTGNNEQFF. As DNA, the CDR3 is TGTGCCATCAGGGGAAGGACAGGTAACAATGAGCAGTTCTTC.

This clonotype was seen a few times. J is TRBJ1-1 and V is TRBV7-8, with no clear D. This CDR3 has 14 residues. Germline assignment: CDR1 SGHVS and CDR2 FQNEAQ. V was trimmed by 1 base and J by 5 bases, leaving 11 bases between them. DNA of the CDR3: TGTGCCAGCAGCTTAGTATCGGGGTATACTGAAGCTTTCTTT. It translates to CASSLVSGYTEAFF.

This clonotype was detected a few times. The rearrangement uses TRBV28 and TRBJ1-1; D might be TRBD1 (6 bases). Germline V gene sequence: CDR1 MDHEN, CDR2 SYDVKM. Trimming took off 5 bases at V and 1 base at J, with 14 bases between the two ends. The CDR3 runs 15 residues. The CDR3 nucleotides are TGTGCCAGCAGTAAACGGACAGTGAGGAACACTGAAGCTTTCTTT. This gives the protein CASSKRTVRNTEAFF. Complete variable domain (other parts from reference TRBV28 and TRBJ1-1): DVKVTQSSRYLVKRTGEKVFLECVQDMDHENMFWYRQDPGLGLRLIYFSYDVKMKEKGDIPEGYSVSREKKERFSLILESASTNQTSMYLCASSKRTVRNTEAFFGQGTRLTVV.

The chain couples TRBV6-2 or TRBV6-3 to TRBJ2-1, with 9 bases matching TRBD2. V shed 6 bases and J 5 bases; nucleotides not matched to a gene: 8. From germline, CDR1 is MNHEY and CDR2 SVGEGT. This CDR3 contains 15 residues. CDR3 residues: CASSVAGVRNNEQFF. The CDR3 nucleotides are TGTGCCAGCAGCGTAGCGGGAGTTCGTAACAATGAGCAGTTCTTC.

To note about this clonotype: A clone one base away is much larger, so this may be a read error. As the CDR3 is not closed by the conserved phenylalanine or tryptophan, this likely results from a read error. The chain is built from TRBV24-1 and TRBJ1-2; D gene uncertain. The CDR3 length is 14 residues. Looked up from germline, CDR1 is KGHDR and CDR2 is SFDVKD. Trimming removed 4 bases at V and 4 bases at J, with 12 bases between. The CDR3 loop is CATSEVDRRYGYTL. The DNA for the CDR3 is TGTGCCACCAGTGAGGTCGACCGGCGCTATGGCTACACCCTC.

Here the CDR3 DNA reads TGTGCCAGCAGCCAATTCCCTCCTAGCTACGAGCAGTACTTC. It is translated as CASSQFPPSYEQYF. The rearrangement joins TRBV3-1 to TRBJ2-7; no clear D. Germline CDR1 reads LGHDT; CDR2 reads YNNKEL (reference sequence). The CDR3 is 14 residues long. The V end lost 2 bases, the J end lost 3 bases, and 11 bases lay between the germline ends.

This clonotype was observed a handful of times. This chain joins TRBV7-2 and TRBJ1-2; perhaps TRBD1 as D (6 bases). Germline-derived CDR1 and CDR2 are SGHTA and FQGNSA. This CDR3 is built from 13 residues. Trimming shortened V by 5 bases and J by 4 bases, and 11 bases separated the two germline ends. CDR3 bases: TGTGCCAGCAGCCCGGACAGACTCTATGGCTACACCTTC. Protein product: CASSPDRLYGYTF.

This clonotype has more than one count but fewer than ten. The rearrangement links TRBV12-3 or TRBV12-4 to TRBJ2-3; 10 positions match TRBD2. The V segment lost 2 bases and the J segment 2 bases; nucleotides outside the gene matches: 4. The CDR3 is made up of 16 amino acids. CDR3 bases: TGTGCCAGCAGTTTAAGCGGGAGGGGATCCACAGATACGCAGTATTTT. It is translated as CASSLSGRGSTDTQYF.

V gene TRBV4-1 combines with J gene TRBJ2-1, with D possibly being TRBD1 (5 bases). The germline gives CDR1 MGHRA, CDR2 YSYEKL. CDR3 length equals 17 residues. Between the trimmed V and J ends, which lost 3 bases and 7 bases, there was a span of 22 bases. CDR3 bases: TGCGCCAGCAGCCAGTCTCCCGTGTTTGGGGCAACGAATGAGCAGTTCTTC. Residues: CASSQSPVFGATNEQFF.

The chain combines TRBV20-1 with TRBJ2-1, with D unclear. In germline, CDR1 is DFQATT, CDR2 SNEGSKA (reference sequence). Deletions cut 6 bases from V and 10 bases from J, with 13 bases between. The CDR3 is 11 residues long. In nucleotides, the CDR3 is TGCAGTGCCATCTTACTATCCGAGCAGTTCTTC. Translating it yields CSAILLSEQFF.

This clonotype was seen many times. The V gene is TRBV9, the J gene TRBJ1-1; maybe TRBD1 (6 bases). The CDR3 loop spans 12 amino acids. V gave up 3 bases and J gave up 10 bases, with 13 bases separating them. CDR1 and CDR2 (germline): SGDLS, YYNGEE. The chain's CDR3 is CASSAMTGLAFF. CDR3 coding DNA: TGTGCCAGCAGCGCCATGACAGGTTTAGCTTTCTTT.

The rearrangement links TRBV11-2 to TRBJ1-2, with D unresolved. Germline values: CDR1 SGHAT, CDR2 FQNNGV. Trimming removed 1 base at V and 5 bases at J, with 5 bases between. This CDR3 comprises 12 residues. CDR3 nucleotides: TGTGCCAGCAGCTTAGCAGTATATGGCTACACCTTC. Protein product: CASSLAVYGYTF.

The chain employs TRBV2 and TRBJ1-1, with 7 bases identical to TRBD1. J gave up 2 bases and V 11 bases, and 8 bases lay outside the gene matches. The CDR3 has 13 amino acids. Germline loops: CDR1 SNHLY, CDR2 FYNNEI. The CDR3 bases are TGTGCCTCGATCCGGGACAGCAACACTGAAGCTTTCTTT. It is translated as CASIRDSNTEAFF. The full variable domain, with the rest looked up from reference TRBV2 and TRBJ1-1, is EPEVTQTPSHQVTQMGQEVILRCVPISNHLYFYWYRQILGQKVEFLVSFYNNEISEKSEIFDDQFSVERPDGSNFTLKIRSTKLEDSAMYFCASIRDSNTEAFFGQGTRLTVV.

This clonotype was counted between two and nine times. The chain has TRBV29-1 and TRBJ2-3; tentative D call: TRBD1 (6 bases). CDR3 length equals 15 residues. Per the germline V gene, CDR1 is SQVTM and CDR2 is ANQGSEA. Trimming shortened V by 7 bases and J by 1 base, and 18 bases separated the two germline ends. CDR3 bases: TGCAGCGGGGGGCCGACAGGATTAGGCACAGATACGCAGTATTTT. Translation gives CSGGPTGLGTDTQYF.

The sample holds a few counts of this clonotype. The rearrangement uses TRBV12-3 or TRBV12-4 and TRBJ1-5; D might be TRBD1 (5 bases). CDR3 length: 15 residues. Trimming stripped 5 bases from V and 1 base from J, with 12 bases between. CDR3 DNA sequence: TGTGCCAGCAGTCACTCGGGGGGGAGCAATCAGCCCCAGCATTTT. Its translation is CASSHSGGSNQPQHF.

The chain is built from TRBV30 and TRBJ2-7; D not resolved. The germline CDR1 and CDR2 sequences are GTSNPN and SVGIG (reference sequence). Trimming pared 0 bases from V and 0 bases from J, leaving 9 bases between. The CDR3 is made up of 14 amino acids. Written as DNA, the CDR3 is TGTGCCTGGAGTGTAGGTCTCCACTCCTACGAGCAGTACTTC. This encodes CAWSVGLHSYEQYF.

The V and J genes are TRBV4-1 and TRBJ1-5; possibly TRBD1 for D (5 bases). Per the germline V gene, CDR1 is MGHRA and CDR2 is YSYEKL. CDR3 length equals 15 residues. Trimming stripped 2 bases from V and 6 bases from J, with 14 bases between. The CDR3 loop reads CASSQWGRAGQPQHF. CDR3 DNA: TGCGCCAGCAGCCAATGGGGCAGGGCGGGTCAGCCCCAGCATTTT.